Listed below are T cell receptor beta chains from one sample, sequenced in a study of shared clonotypes between healthy human individuals. The protocol was immunoSEQ multiplex PCR, while the TCRdb copy is restricted to in-frame clones and leaves out a portion. This table has about 2 million clones, 95% appearing once. The sequenced sample was naive CD4+ T cells sorted from blood. The source is a man aged 18 to 29 in good health. Each CDR3 is given with its conserved first and last residue. The order of the fields is J gene, V gene, CDR3 protein.

>TRBJ1-2|TRBV28
CASSLIGGSNYGYTF
>TRBJ2-5|TRBV5-1
CASRTSGGTETQYF
>TRBJ1-4|TRBV28
CASSGDGTANEKLFF
>TRBJ1-2|TRBV30
CAWIDRTADGYTF
>TRBJ2-3|TRBV4-1
CASSQLTSTDTQYF
>TRBJ1-1|TRBV19
CASSPGQTNTEAFF
>TRBJ1-6|TRBV10-3
CAISESQGGMSPLHF
>TRBJ1-2|TRBV19
CASSINSYGYTF
>TRBJ2-3|TRBV4-3
CASSFSQQLSDTQYF
>TRBJ1-2|TRBV25-1
CASSPGNSHYGYTF
>TRBJ2-1|TRBV5-1
CASSSGLGEASEQFF
>TRBJ2-7|TRBV15
CATSRDLTIRGVSYEQYF
>TRBJ1-4|TRBV25-1
CASSEYSRRTNEKLFF
>TRBJ1-1|TRBV7-9
CASSLGPGAQTEAFF
>TRBJ2-7|TRBV7-2
CASSFSEARSSEQYF
>TRBJ1-1|TRBV14
CASSQVGTGKTEAFF
>TRBJ2-5|TRBV4-1
CASSQDGAAEETQYF
>TRBJ2-4|TRBV6-1
CASRVVGGIQYF